One sample yielded the 23 T cell receptor beta chains listed below, sequenced in a study of beta chain features in type 1 diabetes. Broader study findings: Moderate yet significant TCRB CDR3 shortening was seen in Type 1 diabetes patients in all four CD4+ subsets.

What was sequenced were expressed TCRB transcripts, since all of the isolated RNA had been reverse transcribed. The data were produced by immunoSEQ multiplex PCR, yet TCRdb's version contains in-frame clones alone and is incomplete. The data show under 850,000 clones, about an eighth seen once. These receptors have no identified antigens. Sequences were obtained from naive CD4+ T cells from blood. These receptors originate from a man younger than 30 with type 1 diabetes.

This chain uses TRBV15 with TRBJ2-5, with 11 bases aligning to TRBD2. Germline loops: CDR1 LNHNV, CDR2 YYDKDF (reference sequence). The CDR3 contains 16 residues. V lost 3 bases and J lost 1; bases outside the gene matches: 4. CDR3 in amino acids: CATSRASGGTQETQYF. The CDR3 nucleotides read TGTGCCACCAGCAGGGCTAGCGGGGGGACCCAAGAGACCCAGTACTTC.

A few counts support this clone. The chain joins TRBV30 to TRBJ1-2; TRBD1 might be the D (6 bases). Between the trimmed V and J ends, which lost 3 bases and 4 bases, there was a span of 12 bases. CDR1 and CDR2 from the germline V gene are GTSNPN and SVGIG (reference sequence). The CDR3 consists of 13 residues. CDR3 protein: CAWSVGAIYGYTF. CDR3 coding DNA: TGTGCCTGGAGCGTGGGGGCAATCTATGGCTACACCTTC.

This clone was observed a handful of times. The V gene is TRBV29-1, the J gene TRBJ2-4; a weak D match, TRBD2 (5 bases). The CDR3 has 11 amino acids. Germline-derived CDR1 and CDR2 are SQVTM and ANQGSEA. With 6 bases removed from V and 8 bases from J, the gap between germline ends came to 11 bases. The CDR3 sequence: CSVAMRDIQYF. The DNA for the CDR3 is TGCAGCGTGGCAATGCGGGACATTCAGTACTTC. Supplemented by reference TRBV29-1 and TRBJ2-4, the full variable domain reads SAVISQKPSRDICQRGTSLTIQCQVDSQVTMMFWYRQQPGQSLTLIATANQGSEATYESGFVIDKFPISRPNLTFSTLTVSNMSPEDSSIYLCSVAMRDIQYFGAGTRLSVL.

This rearrangement joins TRBV6-1 to TRBJ2-7; 10 bases fit TRBD1. The CDR3 is made up of 15 amino acids. Germline V gene sequence: CDR1 MNHNS, CDR2 SASEGT. The V gene end was trimmed by 6 bases and the J gene end by 5 bases; junction bases not matched to a gene: 10. In nucleotides, the CDR3 is TGTGCCAGCAGGGGAACCGGGACAGGGGTAAACGAGCAGTACTTC. The encoded protein is CASRGTGTGVNEQYF.

The chain has TRBV7-9 and TRBJ1-6, with a weak D call TRBD1 (6 bases). Per germline, CDR1 SEHNR and CDR2 FQNEAQ (reference sequence). This CDR3 region has 16 residues. Trimming stripped 0 bases from V and 7 bases from J, with 13 bases between. CDR3: CASSLAGGGANSPLHF. In DNA form, the CDR3 reads TGTGCCAGCAGCTTAGCGGGCGGGGGCGCGAATTCACCCCTCCACTTT.

CDR3: CAWGGVPEAFF. CDR3 sequence (DNA): TGTGCCTGGGGGGGGGTGCCTGAAGCTTTCTTT. The chain joins TRBV30 to TRBJ1-1, with a tentative D call TRBD1 (5 bases). The CDR3 totals 11 residues. Trimming left V 5 bases short and J 6 bases short, with 10 bases between. Looked up from germline, CDR1 is GTSNPN and CDR2 is SVGIG (reference sequence).

This clone was counted between two and nine times. The chain recombines TRBV5-6 with TRBJ1-1; D remains unclear. This CDR3 region has 12 residues. With 1 base removed from V and 4 bases from J, the gap between germline ends came to 5 bases. Germline lookup yields CDR1 SGHDT and CDR2 YYEEEE. The CDR3 DNA is TGTGCCAGCAGCTTGCCAGGCACTGAAGCTTTCTTT. Translating gives CASSLPGTEAFF.

With respect to this clone: Other DNA sequences within the sample encode an identical CDR3. The chain recombines TRBV5-1 with TRBJ1-6; the D is unclear. Germline V CDR1 and CDR2: SGHRS, YFSETQ. The germline V and J ends were trimmed by 1 base and 7 bases, with 3 bases remaining between them. The CDR3 sequence is 12 residues long. The DNA for the CDR3 is TGCGCCAGCAGCTTGAACAATTCACCCCTCCACTTT. The encoded protein is CASSLNNSPLHF. Based on the CDR3 plus reference TRBV5-1 and TRBJ1-6, the full variable domain is KAGVTQTPRYLIKTRGQQVTLSCSPISGHRSVSWYQQTPGQGLQFLFEYFSETQRNKGNFPGRFSGRQFSNSRSEMNVSTLELGDSALYLCASSLNNSPLHFGNGTRLTVT.

This clone was observed a few times. The V call is TRBV20-1, the J call TRBJ2-1; weak D call: TRBD1 (5 bases). This CDR3 has 11 amino acids. The germline V gene has CDR1 DFQATT and CDR2 SNEGSKA (reference sequence). Trimming left V 3 bases short and J 6 bases short, with 6 bases between. The CDR3 is CSASQGNEQFF. CDR3 in DNA: TGCAGTGCTAGTCAGGGCAATGAGCAGTTCTTC.

The chain joins TRBV7-3 to TRBJ2-2; D gene ambiguous. The CDR3 has 13 amino acids. Trimming stripped 5 bases from V and 3 bases from J, with 7 bases between. CDR1 is SGHTA and CDR2 is FQGTGA in the germline V gene. CDR3: CASSTHYTGELFF. The DNA for the CDR3 is TGTGCCAGCAGCACCCATTACACCGGGGAGCTGTTTTTT.

This clone was picked up a small number of times. Additional DNA sequences in this sample encode the identical CDR3. The chain couples TRBV28 to TRBJ2-7; D is uncertain. This CDR3 spans 10 amino acids. From germline, CDR1 is MDHEN and CDR2 SYDVKM. Trimming pared 8 bases from V and 4 bases from J, leaving 6 bases between. The CDR3: CASSGYEQYF. CDR3 nucleotides: TGTGCCAGCTCTGGGTACGAGCAGTACTTC. Looking up the rest from reference TRBV28 and TRBJ2-7 gives the full variable domain: DVKVTQSSRYLVKRTGEKVFLECVQDMDHENMFWYRQDPGLGLRLIYFSYDVKMKEKGDIPEGYSVSREKKERFSLILESASTNQTSMYLCASSGYEQYFGPGTRLTVT.

CDR3 sequence reads: CASSPGTAADTEAFF. The CDR3 coding sequence is TGTGCCAGCAGCCCGGGGACAGCGGCGGACACTGAAGCTTTCTTT. The chain recombines TRBV9 with TRBJ1-1; 7 nucleotides agree with TRBD1. The CDR3 consists of 15 residues. Losses at the gene ends were 4 bases for V and 3 bases for J; bases not matched to a gene: 9. Per the germline V gene, CDR1 is SGDLS and CDR2 is YYNGEE.

There are a few counts of this clone. The CDR3 nucleotides are TGCAGCGTTGAAGCAATGAGCTCCTACAATGAGCAGTTCTTC. It yields the protein CSVEAMSSYNEQFF. The chain recombines TRBV29-1 with TRBJ2-1; D unclear. Germline loops: CDR1 SQVTM, CDR2 ANQGSEA. Deletions cut 1 base from V and 0 bases from J, with 7 bases between. The CDR3 loop spans 14 amino acids.

The CDR3, as DNA: TGTGCCAGCAGTTACGGGACGGTCAATCAGCCCCAGCATTTT. Its translation is CASSYGTVNQPQHF. The chain joins TRBV6-5 to TRBJ1-5; possible D gene TRBD1, 5 bases. Germline CDR1 reads MNHEY; CDR2 reads SVGAGI. The CDR3 is made up of 14 amino acids. V lost 2 bases and J lost 3, with 8 bases in between.

V is TRBV5-1 and J is TRBJ2-5; the match to TRBD1 covers 8 bases. CDR3 length: 16 amino acids. Trimming took 0 bases from V and 2 from J; bases not matched to a gene: 6. CDR1 is SGHRS and CDR2 is YFSETQ in the germline V gene. CDR3 coding DNA: TGCGCCAGCAGCTTGGGGCCGACAGGGGCACAAGAGACCCAGTACTTC. Its translation: CASSLGPTGAQETQYF.

The sample holds a few counts of this clone. This chain's CDR3 is CASSIGRTGPSGNTIYF. In DNA, the CDR3 is TGTGCCAGTAGTATAGGCAGGACAGGACCTTCTGGAAACACCATATATTTT. The chain carries TRBV19 and TRBJ1-3; TRBD1 aligns across 7 bases. Germline CDR1 and CDR2: LNHDA and SQIVND (reference sequence). The trim removed 1 base at V and 1 base at J, leaving 7 bases unmatched. This CDR3 contains 17 residues.

V gene TRBV7-9 combines with J gene TRBJ1-5; tentatively, D is TRBD1 (5 bases). The germline V and J ends were trimmed by 5 bases and 5 bases, with 16 bases remaining between them. CDR1 is SEHNR and CDR2 is FQNEAQ in the germline V gene (reference sequence). CDR3 length equals 15 residues. CDR3 sequence: CASSLNTGAHQPQHF. CDR3 nucleotide sequence: TGTGCCAGCAGCCTAAACACAGGAGCCCATCAGCCCCAGCATTTT.

This clone was counted a few times. The J gene is TRBJ1-3, the V gene TRBV7-2; D gene unclear. There are 14 residues in the CDR3. V was pared by 4 bases and J by 2 bases, with 9 bases between. Germline assignment: CDR1 SGHTA and CDR2 FQGNSA. The CDR3 region is CASSSWTAGNTIYF. CDR3 nucleotides: TGTGCCAGCAGCTCTTGGACCGCTGGAAACACCATATATTTT.

A few counts support this clone. The genes are TRBV28 and TRBJ2-4, with D maybe TRBD1 (5 bases). Germline CDR1 reads MDHEN; CDR2 reads SYDVKM. The ends were cut back, 10 bases at V and 8 bases at J, with 15 bases in the middle. The CDR3 is 12 amino acids. CDR3 region: CATLRAGHIQYF. In DNA, the CDR3 is TGTGCCACTCTCCGCGCAGGGCACATTCAGTACTTC.

This chain connects TRBV6-5 to TRBJ2-7; 13 bases match TRBD2. V shed 6 bases, J shed 6 bases, and the junction held 8 bases outside the gene matches. CDR3 size: 15 residues. The germline gives CDR1 MNHEY, CDR2 SVGAGI. The CDR3 DNA is TGTGCCAGCAGACCTCCGGGACTAGCGGGGTTCGAGCAGTACTTC. Protein product: CASRPPGLAGFEQYF.

The chain uses TRBV29-1 and TRBJ1-3; D is unclear. Germline assignment: CDR1 SQVTM and CDR2 ANQGSEA. V lost 7 bases to trimming and J lost 0 bases, with 10 bases between them. This CDR3 spans 13 amino acids. As DNA, the CDR3 is TGCAGCGCCCACGTAGGCTCTGGAAACACCATATATTTT. This gives the protein CSAHVGSGNTIYF.

In this sample, this clone turned up a few times. The rearrangement links TRBV7-9 to TRBJ2-7, with 11 bases that match TRBD2. This CDR3 contains 15 residues. Germline CDR1 is SEHNR and CDR2 is FQNEAQ (reference sequence). V lost 6 bases to trimming and J lost 0 bases; unmatched junction nucleotides: 4. DNA for the CDR3: TGTGCCAGCAGTACTAGCGGGGGCTCCTCCTACGAGCAGTACTTC. It encodes CASSTSGGSSYEQYF.

This clone has a handful of counts. V is TRBV13 and J is TRBJ1-6; TRBD1 agrees at 10 bases. V lost 2 bases, J lost 10 bases, and 8 bases stayed unmatched. The CDR3 extends over 16 amino acids. CDR1 and CDR2 from the germline V gene are PRHDT and FYEKMQ (reference sequence). CDR3 sequence reads: CASSLRTGGLSSPLHF. The CDR3, as DNA: TGTGCCAGCAGCTTACGGACAGGGGGGCTAAGCTCACCCCTCCACTTT.